This T cell receptor beta chain was sequenced for a study of shared clonotypes between healthy human individuals. Broader study findings: Around 5% of naive CD4 clonotypes were common to a handful of donors. Across subsets, estimated richness was generally greater for naive than for memory populations.

As regards this clone: Its antigen is still unknown.

This was a deep-level run. Here immunoSEQ multiplex PCR was the method, and the copy in TCRdb shows in-frame clones only, minus some. There are around 370,000 clones in the sample; around 96% occur only once, and about 0.34% lies in the top ten. The CDR3 is 11 residues long. J was trimmed by 7 bases and V by 5 bases; bases with no gene match: 0. Germline CDR1 GTSNPN, CDR2 SVGIG (reference sequence). The source of this sequence is a man aged 25 to 40 in good health. The sequenced sample consisted of memory CD8+ T cells sorted from blood. Stated subset: CD45RO+ cells pooled with CCR7-negative TemRA cells. This sequence joins TRBV30 and TRBJ2-5, with TRBD2 identical over 11 bases. In nucleotides, the CDR3 is TGTGCCTGGGGACTAGCGGGGACCCAGTACTTC. Its protein product is CAWGLAGTQYF.